A single sample gave rise to the 20 T cell receptor beta chains below, sequenced in a study of blood T cell repertoires in COVID-19. Some clones are missing from TCRdb's copy, which holds only in-frame ones; the method was immunoSEQ multiplex PCR. This table has 150,000 to 190,000 clones, roughly 71% appearing once. The sequencing sample was made of peripheral blood. These receptors originate from a woman aged 80 or older with acute or convalescent COVID-19.

The genes are TRBV3-1 (or the pseudogene TRBV3-2) and TRBJ2-2; TRBD1 matches at 10 bases. The CDR3 consists of 16 residues. The ends lost 1 base at V and 6 bases at J; junction bases unmatched: 5. Germline CDR1 reads LGHDT; CDR2 reads YNNKEL (reference sequence). The CDR3: CASSQGQGQGAGELFF. The CDR3 DNA is TGTGCCAGCAGCCAAGGTCAAGGACAGGGGGCCGGGGAGCTGTTTTTT.

V usage is TRBV3-1 (or the pseudogene TRBV3-2) and J usage is TRBJ2-7; 10 bases line up with TRBD2. Germline V lookup: CDR1 LGHDT, CDR2 YNNKEL (reference sequence). This CDR3 has 16 amino acids. After removal of 6 bases from V and 6 bases from J, the junction contained 14 bases not matched to a gene. CDR3 amino acids: CASRRQGAGGSVEQYF. CDR3 nucleotide sequence: TGTGCCAGCAGGCGACAGGGAGCGGGAGGGTCGGTCGAGCAGTACTTC.

The V gene is TRBV4-2, the J gene TRBJ1-2; TRBD1 matches at 10 bases. CDR1 and CDR2 (germline): LGHNA, YNFKEQ. Unmatched junction bases numbered 6, after V lost 1 base and J lost 4 bases. This CDR3 is built from 16 residues. The CDR3 region is CASSQASTGGSYGYTF. In DNA form, the CDR3 reads TGTGCCAGCAGCCAAGCCTCGACAGGGGGCAGCTATGGCTACACCTTC.

Here the CDR3 reads CASSLAGGPGEQYF. The DNA for the CDR3 is TGTGCCAGCAGCCTAGCGGGAGGGCCGGGCGAGCAGTACTTC. This chain uses TRBV3-1 (or the pseudogene TRBV3-2) with TRBJ2-7, with 11 bases aligning to TRBD2. CDR1 and CDR2 from the germline V gene are LGHDT and YNNKEL (reference sequence). The CDR3 is 14 residues long. V lost 4 bases to trimming and J lost 6 bases; unmatched junction nucleotides: 5.

The gene calls are TRBV5-8 and TRBJ1-5, with no clear D. V lost 2 bases, J lost 4 bases, and 7 bases lay in between. Per the germline V gene, CDR1 is SGHTS and CDR2 is YDEGEE. The CDR3 has 13 residues. The CDR3 DNA reads as TGTGCCAGCAGCTTTGCCCAGAATCAGCCCCAGCATTTT. As protein: CASSFAQNQPQHF.

The chain employs TRBV7-8 and TRBJ1-1; D is unresolved. With 3 bases removed from V and 1 base from J, the gap between germline ends came to 6 bases. The germline CDR1 and CDR2 sequences are SGHVS and FQNEAQ. The CDR3 is 13 amino acids. The CDR3 DNA is TGTGCCAGCAGCTTCGGTCCGAACACTGAAGCTTTCTTT. Translation: CASSFGPNTEAFF.

This clone was recorded once. The chain carries TRBV4-2 and TRBJ1-3; the D gene is possibly TRBD1 (6 bases). This CDR3 region has 16 residues. CDR1 and CDR2 from the germline V gene are LGHNA and YNFKEQ. V was pared by 2 bases and J by 1 base, with 12 bases between. The CDR3 loop is CASSQSTGSSGNTIYF. The CDR3 nucleotides are TGTGCCAGCAGCCAATCTACAGGGTCATCTGGAAACACCATATATTTT.

V gene TRBV5-1 combines with J gene TRBJ2-1; 9 nucleotides line up with TRBD2. V was clipped by 6 bases and J by 5 bases; unmatched bases: 9. The CDR3 covers 15 residues. CDR1 SGHRS and CDR2 YFSETQ come from the germline V gene. The DNA of the CDR3 is TGCGCCAGCAAAACTAGCGGGCGTCCGGACAATGAGCAGTTCTTC. Translating it yields CASKTSGRPDNEQFF.

The chain combines TRBV12-5 with TRBJ2-7; D might be TRBD2 (7 bases). The CDR3 consists of 14 residues. V lost 6 bases, J lost 7 bases, and 19 bases lay in between. Germline CDR1 is LGHNT and CDR2 is FRNRAP. The CDR3 DNA follows: TGTGCTAGTGGCCTGAATGGGGGGGCAGGGGAGCAGTACTTC. It is translated as CASGLNGGAGEQYF.

V usage is TRBV19 and J usage is TRBJ1-2, with D maybe TRBD1 (6 bases). The CDR3 spans 18 residues. The V gene's germline CDR1 is LNHDA and CDR2 SQIVND (reference sequence). Trimming left V 1 base short and J 6 bases short, with 24 bases between. DNA of the CDR3: TGTGCCAGTAGTATAGGTCCGCGGGACATCGGTAGCGGGGATGGCTACACCTTC. It codes for CASSIGPRDIGSGDGYTF.

The chain uses TRBV7-3 and TRBJ2-2, with 7 nucleotides matching TRBD2. V shed 6 bases and J 2 bases; nucleotides not matched to a gene: 3. CDR1 is SGHTA and CDR2 is FQGTGA in the germline V gene. This CDR3 comprises 14 residues. CDR3 sequence: CASRPGLNTGELFF. CDR3 coding DNA: TGTGCCAGCAGGCCGGGACTAAACACCGGGGAGCTGTTTTTT. The full variable domain, its missing parts supplied by reference TRBV7-3 and TRBJ2-2, is GAGVSQTPSNKVTEKGKYVELRCDPISGHTALYWYRQSLGQGPEFLIYFQGTGAADDSGLPNDRFFAVRPEGSVSTLKIQRTERGDSAVYLCASRPGLNTGELFFGEGSRLTVL.

This sequence joins TRBV19 and TRBJ1-2; no clear D. The germline gives CDR1 LNHDA, CDR2 SQIVND (reference sequence). The CDR3 covers 15 residues. V was pared by 3 bases and J by 5 bases, with 16 bases between. The CDR3 sequence: CASSISPNILYGYTF. DNA for the CDR3: TGTGCCAGTAGTATTTCCCCCAACATTTTATATGGCTACACCTTC.

A single count supports this clone. The rearrangement uses TRBV7-9 and TRBJ1-1, with TRBD1 identical over 8 bases. The CDR3 extends over 15 amino acids. Germline assignment: CDR1 SEHNR and CDR2 FQNEAQ (reference sequence). V was pared by 2 bases and J by 0 bases, with 2 bases of the junction left unmatched. In nucleotides, the CDR3 is TGTGCCAGCAGCTTACAGGGGGCGCTGAACACTGAAGCTTTCTTT. This gives the protein CASSLQGALNTEAFF.

The chain has TRBV30 and TRBJ1-2; D not certain. Trimming removed 5 bases at V and 8 bases at J, with 12 bases between. Per germline, CDR1 GTSNPN and CDR2 SVGIG (reference sequence). This CDR3 region has 11 residues. CDR3 protein: CAWGGLKGYTF. CDR3 bases: TGTGCCTGGGGTGGGCTGAAAGGCTACACCTTC.

In this sample, this clone turned up once. The CDR3 bases are TGTGCCAGCAGTGAACAGCAGGCCTATAATTCACCCCTCCACTTT. Amino acid sequence: CASSEQQAYNSPLHF. The rearrangement links TRBV2 to TRBJ1-6; D is unresolved. The V and J ends lost 2 bases and 2 bases respectively, with 7 bases between them. This CDR3 is 15 amino acids long. The germline gives CDR1 SNHLY, CDR2 FYNNEI.

The chain carries TRBV18 and TRBJ1-2; D is possibly TRBD1 (6 bases). The V and J ends lost 6 bases and 2 bases respectively, with 16 bases between them. The CDR3 is 15 residues long. Germline CDR1 reads KGHSH; CDR2 reads LQKENI. The CDR3, as DNA: TGTGCCAGCTCGGACGTCGACAGGATAAACTATGGCTACACCTTC. Its translation is CASSDVDRINYGYTF. Variable domain in full (rest from reference TRBV18 and TRBJ1-2): NAGVMQNPRHLVRRRGQEARLRCSPMKGHSHVYWYRQLPEEGLKFMVYLQKENIIDESGMPKERFSAEFPKEGPSILRIQQVVRGDSAAYFCASSDVDRINYGYTFGSGTRLTVV.

The rearrangement uses TRBV27 and TRBJ1-3; 9 bases align to TRBD1. The J segment lost 3 bases and the V segment lost 1 base, leaving 16 bases of the junction unmatched. The CDR3 consists of 20 residues. CDR1 and CDR2 from the germline V gene are MNHEY and SMNVEV (reference sequence). In nucleotides, the CDR3 is TGTGCCAGCAGTTTATTCGACAGGGGGAAGGATCCAAGGGGTGGAAACACCATATATTTT. The encoded protein is CASSLFDRGKDPRGGNTIYF.

This chain joins TRBV6-2 or TRBV6-3 and TRBJ1-6, with D unclear. In germline, CDR1 is MNHEY, CDR2 SVGEGT. V lost 3 bases and J lost 7, with 4 bases in between. The CDR3 is 12 residues long. CDR3 nucleotide sequence: TGTGCCAGCAGTTATTCAAATTCACCCCTCCACTTT. Translated, it gives CASSYSNSPLHF.

V gene TRBV7-7 combines with J gene TRBJ2-1; D is unresolved. Germline assignment: CDR1 SSHAT and CDR2 FNYEAQ (reference sequence). The CDR3 has 13 residues. Trimming took 5 bases from V and 3 from J, leaving 8 bases between them. The CDR3 loop reads CASSALGYNEQFF. The DNA of the CDR3 is TGTGCCAGCAGCGCCCTAGGCTACAATGAGCAGTTCTTC.

The rearrangement uses TRBV5-4 and TRBJ2-4; unclear D gene. Germline CDR1 and CDR2: SGHNT and YYREEE (reference sequence). The CDR3 spans 16 residues. The V end was cut by 0 bases, the J end by 0 bases, with 10 bases between. Here the CDR3 DNA reads TGTGCCAGCAGCTTGGCAGGTGCCCTAGCCAAAAACATTCAGTACTTC. Amino acid sequence: CASSLAGALAKNIQYF.